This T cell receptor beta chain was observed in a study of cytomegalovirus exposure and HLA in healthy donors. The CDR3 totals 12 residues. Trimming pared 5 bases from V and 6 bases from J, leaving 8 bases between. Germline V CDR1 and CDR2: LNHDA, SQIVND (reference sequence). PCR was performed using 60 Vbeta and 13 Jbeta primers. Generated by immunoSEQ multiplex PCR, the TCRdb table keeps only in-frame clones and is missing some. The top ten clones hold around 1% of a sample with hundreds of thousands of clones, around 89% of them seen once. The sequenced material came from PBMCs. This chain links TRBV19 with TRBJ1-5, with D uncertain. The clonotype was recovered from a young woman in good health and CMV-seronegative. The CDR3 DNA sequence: TGTGCCAGTAGTTTCTCCTCTCAGCCCCAGCATTTT. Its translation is CASSFSSQPQHF.